This is a list of T cell receptor beta chains from one sample in a study of cytotoxic CD8 clonotypes in ibrutinib-treated CLL. Profiled with immunoSEQ multiplex PCR; TCRdb holds only in-frame clones, not every one. The sample yields 60,000 or so clones, 57% seen once. The specimen was PBMCs, collected after 12 months of ibrutinib treatment. These receptors were collected from a human donor with chronic lymphocytic leukemia. The CDR3 runs from the conserved cysteine through the conserved F or W. D genes are given only for firm matches. Not all rows give a size; the values are once, few, many and, for expanded clones, a class.

size	V	D	J	DNA	CDR3
.	TRBV6-5	.	TRBJ2-1	TGTGCCAGCAGTTACTCTCGGGCTCGGATGTACAATGAGCAGTTCTTC	CASSYSRARMYNEQFF
.	TRBV6-6	TRBD1	TRBJ1-6	TGTGCCAGCAGTTTAGGACAGGTCGGTTCACCCCTCCACTTT	CASSLGQVGSPLHF
.	TRBV7-6	.	TRBJ2-7	TGTGCCAGCAGCTTAGGCTTAGGGTCCTACGAGCAGTACTTC	CASSLGLGSYEQYF
few	TRBV28	.	TRBJ1-1	TGTGCCAGCAGCTTAGGGGGGGCATCCACTGAAGCTTTCTTT	CASSLGGASTEAFF
.	TRBV28	TRBD1	TRBJ2-4	TGTGCCAGCAGTTCCAACTCGAACTCGGGACAGATTCAGTACTTC	CASSSNSNSGQIQYF
.	TRBV7-2	TRBD1	TRBJ2-5	TGTGCCAGCAGCTCGACAGGGGCTGGGACCCAGTACTTC	CASSSTGAGTQYF
.	TRBV18	TRBD1	TRBJ1-1	TGTGCCAGCTCACCAACAGGGGTAACTGAAGCTTTCTTT	CASSPTGVTEAFF
.	TRBV7-8	TRBD1	TRBJ2-6	TGTGCCAGCAGCCCCGGGACAGGTGATGACACGAGGGGGGCCAACGTCCTGACTTTC	CASSPGTGDDTRGANVLTF
.	TRBV27	.	TRBJ2-3	TGTGCCAGCAGTTTGTCGTTTGTACTTGGCCAGGTCACAGATACGCAGTATTTT	CASSLSFVLGQVTDTQYF
.	TRBV2	.	TRBJ2-5	TGTGCCAGCAGTGTTATGGGTTTAGAGACCCAGTACTTC	CASSVMGLETQYF
.	TRBV28	.	TRBJ2-6	TGTGCCAGCAGATCCGATACAGGGATCGTAGGGGCCAACGTCCTGACTTTC	CASRSDTGIVGANVLTF
many	TRBV27	.	TRBJ1-6	TGTGCCAGCAGTTTATCCCGGAGACACTCCCTCCACTTT	CASSLSRRHSLHF
few	TRBV5-4	.	TRBJ2-5	TGTGCCAGCAGCATGGAACTAGTCTCCGAGACCCAGTACTTC	CASSMELVSETQYF
.	TRBV6-5	TRBD1	TRBJ2-1	TGTGCCAGCAGGAACAGGGGCGCTCTCTACAATGAGCAGTTCTTC	CASRNRGALYNEQFF